Presented here are 18 T cell receptor beta chains from one specimen sequenced in a study of T cell clones after liver transplantation. Sequencing was performed with immunoSEQ multiplex PCR; in TCRdb, only in-frame clones are kept and a portion is missing. Found here are 85,000 to 130,000 clones, about 81% of them singletons; the top ten hold over 0.75%. Sequencing used CD4+ T cells from blood, obtained before liver transplant. The source of these receptors is a human donor who received a liver transplant.

This clone was detected only a few times. The rearrangement links TRBV11-3 to TRBJ2-1; TRBD1 matches 8 bases. The germline CDR1 and CDR2 sequences are SGHNT and YENEEA. Germline trimming cut 3 bases from V and 9 bases from J; bases unmatched to any gene: 4. CDR3 length: 13 amino acids. CDR3 sequence: CASSFEQGGEQFF. DNA for the CDR3: TGTGCCAGCAGCTTTGAACAGGGGGGTGAGCAGTTCTTC.

The chain joins TRBV6-5 to TRBJ2-5, with a weak D call TRBD1 (6 bases). The CDR3 length is 14 residues. The germline V gene has CDR1 MNHEY and CDR2 SVGAGI. The V gene lost 6 bases and the J gene lost 1 base, with 12 bases spanning the gap. CDR3 protein: CASRETGTQETQYF. CDR3 DNA: TGTGCCAGCAGGGAGACAGGAACCCAAGAGACCCAGTACTTC.

The chain recombines TRBV6-1 with TRBJ1-1; 10 nucleotides line up with TRBD1. This CDR3 spans 14 amino acids. CDR1 is MNHNS and CDR2 is SASEGT in the germline V gene. V gave up 9 bases and J gave up 0 bases; unmatched junction bases: 4. The DNA for the CDR3 is TGTGCCAGTAGACAGGGGGCGATGAACACTGAAGCTTTCTTT. Translating gives CASRQGAMNTEAFF.

The V and J genes are TRBV21-1 and TRBJ2-2; the tabulated D call, TRBD1, remains unverified against the DNA. TRBV21-1 is flagged as a pseudogene. The CDR3 is 17 amino acids. The CDR3 nucleotides read TGTGCCAGCAGCAAAGTTCCTCCGGGACATAACACCGGGGAGCTGTTTTTT. This translates into CASSKVPPGHNTGELFF.

The chain joins TRBV7-6 to TRBJ2-5; 10 bases fit TRBD1. V lost 0 bases to trimming and J lost 5 bases; unmatched junction nucleotides: 6. Germline loops: CDR1 SGHVS, CDR2 FNYEAQ. The CDR3 runs 16 residues. For the CDR3, the DNA is TGTGCCAGCAGCTTAGCAGGACAGGGGGGTACGGAGACCCAGTACTTC. Protein sequence: CASSLAGQGGTETQYF.

V gene TRBV28 combines with J gene TRBJ1-1, with 7 nucleotides matching TRBD1. The V and J ends lost 6 bases and 6 bases, in that order; junction bases with no gene match: 10. Germline loops: CDR1 MDHEN, CDR2 SYDVKM. CDR3 length equals 14 residues. This CDR3 reads CASRELGQTPEAFF. The DNA for the CDR3 is TGTGCCAGCAGAGAATTGGGACAGACCCCTGAAGCTTTCTTT.

CDR3 DNA: TGTGCCAGCAGCCCCTTAGCGGGAGGAAGCTCCTACGAGCAGTACTTC. The encoded protein is CASSPLAGGSSYEQYF. This chain joins TRBV5-4 and TRBJ2-7; TRBD2 aligns across 10 bases. The germline V gene has CDR1 SGHNT and CDR2 YYREEE (reference sequence). The CDR3 runs to 16 residues. The V segment lost 4 bases and the J segment 0 bases; nucleotides outside the gene matches: 7.

The chain recombines TRBV5-1 with TRBJ1-1; the match to TRBD1 covers 10 bases. The CDR3 loop spans 17 amino acids. Unmatched junction bases numbered 8, after V lost 1 base and J lost 2 bases. Germline CDR1 is SGHRS and CDR2 is YFSETQ. As DNA, the CDR3 is TGCGCCAGCAGCTTGAACGGGAGGACAGGGGGAAACACTGAAGCTTTCTTT. Its translation: CASSLNGRTGGNTEAFF.

V and J are TRBV5-1 and TRBJ2-7; TRBD2 might be the D (5 bases). CDR3 length equals 15 residues. CDR1 is SGHRS and CDR2 is YFSETQ in the germline V gene. The V end lost 4 bases, the J end lost 3 bases, and 17 bases lay between the germline ends. In nucleotides, the CDR3 is TGCGCCAGCAGCCCGCTCCGTCGGAGGAGCTACGAGCAGTACTTC. Translated, it gives CASSPLRRRSYEQYF.

The CDR3 bases are TGTGCCAGCGTGAGACAGGGAACCTACGAGCAGTACTTC. Amino acids: CASVRQGTYEQYF. V usage is TRBV27 and J usage is TRBJ2-7; TRBD1 agrees at 7 bases. Looked up from germline, CDR1 is MNHEY and CDR2 is SMNVEV (reference sequence). Trimming at V came to 8 bases and at J to 2 bases, leaving 6 bases not matched to a gene. The CDR3 consists of 13 residues.

Only a few counts were recorded for this clone. The rearrangement joins TRBV7-8 to TRBJ1-5; TRBD1 matches 8 bases. CDR3 length: 15 residues. From germline, CDR1 is SGHVS and CDR2 FQNEAQ. V lost 5 bases, J lost 6 bases, and 9 bases stayed unmatched. This chain's CDR3 is CASSLNQGAGQPQHF. CDR3 sequence (DNA): TGTGCCAGCAGCCTAAACCAGGGGGCCGGTCAGCCCCAGCATTTT.

On this clone: The sample contains more than one DNA sequence encoding this CDR3. V is TRBV7-2 and J is TRBJ2-2; D not certain. CDR1 SGHTA and CDR2 FQGNSA come from the germline V gene. V shed 4 bases and J shed 2 bases, with 8 bases lying between them. This CDR3 comprises 14 residues. For the CDR3, the DNA is TGTGCCAGCAGCTCCCTACTTAACACCGGGGAGCTGTTTTTT. This translates into CASSSLLNTGELFF.

This chain connects TRBV25-1 to TRBJ2-5, with 8 nucleotides matching TRBD2. V shed 1 base and J 4 bases; nucleotides not matched to a gene: 2. This CDR3 is 14 amino acids long. CDR1 is MGHDK, CDR2 SYGVNS, per germline. CDR3 amino acids: CASSESGRGETQYF. The CDR3, as DNA: TGTGCCAGCAGTGAATCCGGGAGGGGAGAGACCCAGTACTTC.

The chain uses TRBV18 and TRBJ1-5, with no clear D. From germline, CDR1 is KGHSH and CDR2 LQKENI. This CDR3 has 16 amino acids. V lost 0 bases, J lost 4 bases, and 13 bases lay in between. CDR3 region: CASSPPATRRNQPQHF. The CDR3 bases are TGTGCCAGCTCACCACCGGCAACCCGTCGGAATCAGCCCCAGCATTTT.

J is TRBJ2-6 and V is TRBV6-5, with D possibly matching TRBD1 (5 bases). The germline V and J ends were trimmed by 6 bases and 1 base, with 10 bases remaining between them. This CDR3 contains 15 residues. The germline V gene has CDR1 MNHEY and CDR2 SVGAGI. CDR3 loop: CASRSAGSGANVLTF. Written as DNA, the CDR3 is TGTGCCAGCAGATCTGCAGGGTCTGGGGCCAACGTCCTGACTTTC.

The chain employs TRBV4-3 and TRBJ1-4; D remains unclear. The CDR3 sequence is 15 residues long. Germline CDR1 LGHNA, CDR2 YSLEER. The V gene lost 2 bases and the J gene lost 3 bases, with 10 bases spanning the gap. CDR3 DNA: TGCGCCAGCAGCCAACGAGGGTTGGCTAATGAAAAACTGTTTTTT. Translating it yields CASSQRGLANEKLFF.

This clone has a single count. The chain recombines TRBV15 with TRBJ2-3, with TRBD2 matching over 12 bases. Germline values: CDR1 LNHNV, CDR2 YYDKDF (reference sequence). V gave up 0 bases and J gave up 9 bases; unmatched junction bases: 7. The CDR3 is 16 amino acids. The CDR3 region is CATSREGTSGLGTQYF. CDR3 in DNA: TGTGCCACCAGCAGAGAGGGGACTAGCGGGCTAGGGACGCAGTATTTT.

This chain's CDR3 is CASSLEQYF. The DNA for the CDR3 is TGTGCCAGCAGCTTAGAGCAGTACTTC. The rearrangement joins TRBV7-4 to TRBJ2-7; D not certain. CDR3 length: 9 residues. In germline, CDR1 is SGHVT, CDR2 SQSDAQ. V was shortened by 1 base and J by 8 bases, with 0 bases between the two germline ends.